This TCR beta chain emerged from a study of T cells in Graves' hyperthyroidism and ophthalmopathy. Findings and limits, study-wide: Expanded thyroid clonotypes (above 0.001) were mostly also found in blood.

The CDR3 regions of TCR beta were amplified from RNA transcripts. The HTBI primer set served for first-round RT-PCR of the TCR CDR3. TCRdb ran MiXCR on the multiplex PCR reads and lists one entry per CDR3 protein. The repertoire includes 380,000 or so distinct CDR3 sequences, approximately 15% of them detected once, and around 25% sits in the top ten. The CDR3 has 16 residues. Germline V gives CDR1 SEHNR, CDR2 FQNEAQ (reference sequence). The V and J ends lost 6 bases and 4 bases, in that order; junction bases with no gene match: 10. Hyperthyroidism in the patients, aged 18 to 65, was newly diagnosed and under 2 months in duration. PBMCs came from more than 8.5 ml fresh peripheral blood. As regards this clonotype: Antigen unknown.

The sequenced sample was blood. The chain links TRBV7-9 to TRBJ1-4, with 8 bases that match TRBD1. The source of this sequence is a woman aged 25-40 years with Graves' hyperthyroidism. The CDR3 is CASSRVQGAINEKLFF. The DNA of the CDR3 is TGTGCCAGCAGTCGAGTGCAGGGGGCCATTAATGAAAAACTGTTTTTT.